Listed below are T cell receptor beta chains from one sample, sequenced in a study of T cell repertoires in cytomegalovirus infection. A single record per CDR3 protein comes from TCRdb applying MiXCR to the reads. The sample has over 150,000 distinct CDR3 sequences, approximately 18% seen once. The specimen was CD8+ T cells from PBMCs. These receptors came from a human donor in good health (CMV status not recorded). Some clones in this sample may be carry-over from other donors' samples. Both conserved end residues are part of each CDR3. Some rows have no size entry. The others give once, few or many, or a class for an expanded clone.

CDR3 protein,clone size,V gene,J gene
CASSSETDEQYF,few,TRBV7-8,TRBJ2-7
CAIISPPPGLPNTGELFF,NA,TRBV7-4,TRBJ2-2
CASSPTGWGNQPQHF,few,TRBV6-5,TRBJ1-5
CATYRDRGTSTDTQYF,many,TRBV7-8,TRBJ2-3
CASSSDRGSYEQYF,many,TRBV7-2,TRBJ2-7
CAILTGSRYTF,few,TRBV5-1,TRBJ1-2
CASSPQGTVEQYF,once,TRBV28,TRBJ2-7
CASSVPEDANTGELFF,NA,TRBV2,TRBJ2-2
CASSRVQKEGAFF,NA,TRBV6-2/TRBV6-3,TRBJ1-1
CASQGGNYQNTGELFF,few,TRBV25-1,TRBJ2-2
CASSRKRDRGLAEAFF,NA,TRBV14,TRBJ1-1
CSVYYNEQFF,once,TRBV29-1,TRBJ2-1
CASSLVNDERTQYF,few,TRBV7-9,TRBJ2-5
CATSDYEGRGEQFF,NA,TRBV24-1,TRBJ2-1
CASSISTGAWYGYTF,NA,TRBV19,TRBJ1-2
CASRLQTGGVYNEQFF,few,TRBV12-3/TRBV12-4,TRBJ2-1
CASSYFPGETQYF,NA,TRBV6-5,TRBJ2-5
CASSFGGPAEPQHF,few,TRBV12-3/TRBV12-4,TRBJ1-5
CASSPRQGGNSPLHF,few,TRBV28,TRBJ1-6
CASSAGLALYEQYF,NA,TRBV4-2,TRBJ2-7
CASSQGGQTSYEQYF,NA,TRBV4-3,TRBJ2-7
CASSPPGGGASDTQYF,NA,TRBV7-6,TRBJ2-3
CASSEWGGINTEAFF,many,TRBV7-2,TRBJ1-1
CAIRETESYTDTQYF,NA,TRBV10-3,TRBJ2-3
CASSQDAGNTEAFF,NA,TRBV14,TRBJ1-1
CASSLVLSVGIVGTDTQYF,NA,TRBV7-8,TRBJ2-3
CASRPRDRGANIQYF,NA,TRBV6-2/TRBV6-3,TRBJ2-4
CASSLVSREHGYTF,few,TRBV7-9,TRBJ1-2
CASSLRVDEQFF,NA,TRBV7-2,TRBJ2-1
CASSLLGGNTEAFF,few,TRBV11-1,TRBJ1-1
CASSLDRGEVEQYF,NA,TRBV7-8,TRBJ2-7
CAISESTSGGGNEQFF,NA,TRBV10-3,TRBJ2-1
CAIKTDRKQETQYF,few,TRBV10-3,TRBJ2-5